A single sample is the source of the 9 T cell receptor beta chains below, sequenced in a study of blood T cell repertoires in COVID-19. Generated by immunoSEQ multiplex PCR, the TCRdb table keeps only in-frame clones and is missing some. The data contain 190,000 or so clones, about 93% of them singletons. The specimen was peripheral blood. The receptors were gathered from a man aged 25-45 years with COVID-19, enrolled during active disease.

The chain recombines TRBV19 with TRBJ2-7; D is unresolved. The V gene's germline CDR1 is LNHDA and CDR2 SQIVND (reference sequence). With 5 bases removed from V and 2 bases from J, the gap between germline ends came to 13 bases. The CDR3 is 14 amino acids. Here the CDR3 DNA reads TGTGCCAGTAGTCTTTCGACACGACCCTACGAGCAGTACTTC. Encoded protein: CASSLSTRPYEQYF.

CDR3 sequence reads: CASNLKGAPGNTIYF. For the CDR3, the DNA is TGTGCCAGCAACTTAAAGGGGGCGCCTGGAAACACCATATATTTT. This rearrangement joins TRBV2 to TRBJ1-3; 7 bases map to TRBD1. Germline CDR1 SNHLY, CDR2 FYNNEI. CDR3 size: 15 residues. J lost 2 bases, V lost 7 bases, and 8 bases had no gene match.

This CDR3 reads CASSKTGGITEAFF. CDR3 DNA: TGTGCCAGCAGTAAGACAGGGGGTATCACTGAAGCTTTCTTT. The chain joins TRBV6-5 to TRBJ1-1, with 9 bases identical to TRBD1. This CDR3 is 14 amino acids long. The germline CDR1 and CDR2 sequences are MNHEY and SVGAGI. The trim removed 5 bases at V and 4 bases at J, leaving 5 bases unmatched.

This chain connects TRBV28 to TRBJ1-3; D gene unclear. With 5 bases removed from V and 1 base from J, the gap between germline ends came to 3 bases. The CDR3 is made up of 12 amino acids. Germline values: CDR1 MDHEN, CDR2 SYDVKM. In DNA form, the CDR3 reads TGTGCCAGCAGTCTTTCTGGAAACACCATATATTTT. It yields the protein CASSLSGNTIYF.

The rearrangement links TRBV7-6 to TRBJ1-5, with TRBD1 matching 7 bases. The V segment lost 4 bases and the J segment 7 bases; nucleotides outside the gene matches: 10. Germline values: CDR1 SGHVS, CDR2 FNYEAQ. The CDR3 sequence is 15 residues long. The CDR3 nucleotides read TGTGCCAGCAGCTCAAACAGGGGTCCGGGACAGCCCCAGCATTTT. As protein: CASSSNRGPGQPQHF.

The chain recombines TRBV9 with TRBJ1-6, with 10 positions matching TRBD1. The CDR3 covers 14 residues. Trimming at V came to 3 bases and at J to 6 bases, leaving 0 bases not matched to a gene. CDR1 is SGDLS, CDR2 YYNGEE, per germline. CDR3 in DNA: TGTGCCAGCAGCGGGACAGGGGGTAATTCACCCCTCCACTTT. It codes for CASSGTGGNSPLHF.

V usage is TRBV5-1 and J usage is TRBJ1-4, with D possibly matching TRBD1 (6 bases). This CDR3 comprises 15 residues. V was pared by 2 bases and J by 8 bases, with 16 bases between. Per germline, CDR1 SGHRS and CDR2 YFSETQ. CDR3 bases: TGCGCCAGCAGCTTATCGGGGGGCGAGGACGAAAAACTGTTTTTT. It codes for CASSLSGGEDEKLFF. Supplemented by reference TRBV5-1 and TRBJ1-4, the full variable domain reads KAGVTQTPRYLIKTRGQQVTLSCSPISGHRSVSWYQQTPGQGLQFLFEYFSETQRNKGNFPGRFSGRQFSNSRSEMNVSTLELGDSALYLCASSLSGGEDEKLFFGSGTQLSVL.

The chain couples TRBV6-6 to TRBJ1-2; tentative D call: TRBD1 (5 bases). Trimming took off 3 bases at V and 8 bases at J, with 16 bases between the two ends. The CDR3 is 14 amino acids. The germline gives CDR1 MNHNY, CDR2 SVGAGI (reference sequence). The CDR3 coding sequence is TGTGCCAGCAGTTATGAGGTCAGGGAGGCCGGCTACACCTTC. Protein product: CASSYEVREAGYTF.

This clone was seen only once. J is TRBJ2-7 and V is TRBV5-6, with D unresolved. The CDR3 contains 13 residues. Germline V gene data show CDR1 as SGHDT and CDR2 as YYEEEE. V was clipped by 4 bases and J by 2 bases, with 10 bases between them. The CDR3 protein is CASSTAVAYEQYF. The CDR3 nucleotides read TGTGCCAGCAGCACCGCTGTAGCCTACGAGCAGTACTTC.